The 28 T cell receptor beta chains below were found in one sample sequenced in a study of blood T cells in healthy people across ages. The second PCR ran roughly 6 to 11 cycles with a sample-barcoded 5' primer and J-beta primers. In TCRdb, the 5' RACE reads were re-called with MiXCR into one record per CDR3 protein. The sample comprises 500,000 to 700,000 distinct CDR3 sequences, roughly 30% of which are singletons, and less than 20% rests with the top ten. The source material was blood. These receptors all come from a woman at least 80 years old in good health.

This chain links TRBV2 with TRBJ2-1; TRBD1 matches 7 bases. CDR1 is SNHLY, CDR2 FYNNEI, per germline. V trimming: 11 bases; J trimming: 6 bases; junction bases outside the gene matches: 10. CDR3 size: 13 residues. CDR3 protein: CACRTGAGNEQFF. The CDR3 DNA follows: TGTGCCTGTCGTACAGGGGCCGGCAATGAGCAGTTCTTC.

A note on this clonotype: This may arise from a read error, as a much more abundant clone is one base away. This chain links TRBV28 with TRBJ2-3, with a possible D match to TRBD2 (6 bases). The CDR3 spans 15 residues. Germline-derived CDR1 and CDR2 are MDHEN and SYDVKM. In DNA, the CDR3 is TGTGCCAGCAGCAGAGACGGGAGAGGCGAAGATACGCGGTATTTT. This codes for CASSRDGRGEDTRYF. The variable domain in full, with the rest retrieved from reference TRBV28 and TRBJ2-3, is DVKVTQSSRYLVKRTGEKVFLECVQDMDHENMFWYRQDPGLGLRLIYFSYDVKMKEKGDIPEGYSVSREKKERFSLILESASTNQTSMYLCASSRDGRGEDTRYFGPGTRLTVL.

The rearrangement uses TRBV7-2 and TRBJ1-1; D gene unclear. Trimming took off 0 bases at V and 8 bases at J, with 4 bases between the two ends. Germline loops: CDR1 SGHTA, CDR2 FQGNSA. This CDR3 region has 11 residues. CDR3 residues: CASSLALEAFF. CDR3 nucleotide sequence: TGTGCCAGCAGCTTAGCGTTAGAAGCTTTCTTT.

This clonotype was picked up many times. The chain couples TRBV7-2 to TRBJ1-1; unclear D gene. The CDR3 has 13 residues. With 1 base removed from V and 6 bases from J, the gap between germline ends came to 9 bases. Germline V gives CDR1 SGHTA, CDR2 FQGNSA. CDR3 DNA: TGTGCCAGCAGCTTAGGGATGGGTTCTGAAGCTTTCTTT. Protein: CASSLGMGSEAFF.

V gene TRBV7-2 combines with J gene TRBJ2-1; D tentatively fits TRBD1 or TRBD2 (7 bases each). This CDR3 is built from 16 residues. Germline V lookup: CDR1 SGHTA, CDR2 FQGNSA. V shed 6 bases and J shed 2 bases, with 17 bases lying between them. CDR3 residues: CASRREGARTYNEQFF. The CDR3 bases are TGTGCCAGCAGGAGGGAGGGGGCGCGGACCTACAATGAGCAGTTCTTC.

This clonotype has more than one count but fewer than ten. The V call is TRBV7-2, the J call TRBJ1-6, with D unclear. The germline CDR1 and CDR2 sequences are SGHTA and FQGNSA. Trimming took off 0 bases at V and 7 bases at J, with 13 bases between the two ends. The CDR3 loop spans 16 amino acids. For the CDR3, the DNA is TGTGCCAGCAGCTTAGCGATAGGACTGTTGAATTCACCCCTCCACTTT. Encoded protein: CASSLAIGLLNSPLHF. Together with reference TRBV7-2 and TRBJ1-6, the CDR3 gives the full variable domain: GAGVSQSPSNKVTEKGKDVELRCDPISGHTALYWYRQSLGQGLEFLIYFQGNSAPDKSGLPSDRFSAERTGGSVSTLTIQRTQQEDSAVYLCASSLAIGLLNSPLHFGNGTRLTVT.

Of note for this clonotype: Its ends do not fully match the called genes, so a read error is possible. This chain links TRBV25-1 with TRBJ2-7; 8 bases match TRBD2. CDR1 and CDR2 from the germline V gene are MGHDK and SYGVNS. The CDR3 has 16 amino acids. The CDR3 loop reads CTSSDPAGLAGYEQYF. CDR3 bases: TGTACCAGCAGTGACCCTGCAGGACTAGCAGGCTACGAGCAGTACTTC.

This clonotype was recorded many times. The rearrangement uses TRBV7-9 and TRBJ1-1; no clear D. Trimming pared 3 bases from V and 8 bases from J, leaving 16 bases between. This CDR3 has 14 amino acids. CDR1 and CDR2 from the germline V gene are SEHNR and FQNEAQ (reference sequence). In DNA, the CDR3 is TGTGCCAGCAGCTTCTCAATGGAGTCATGGGAAGCTTTCTTT. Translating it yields CASSFSMESWEAFF.

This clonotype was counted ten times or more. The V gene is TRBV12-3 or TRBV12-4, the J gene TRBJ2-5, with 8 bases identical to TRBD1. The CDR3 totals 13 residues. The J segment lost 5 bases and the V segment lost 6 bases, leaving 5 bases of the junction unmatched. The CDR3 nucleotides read TGTGCCAGCAGATTGACAGGGGAGGAGACCCAGTACTTC. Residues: CASRLTGEETQYF.

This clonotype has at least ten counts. The CDR3 nucleotides read TGTGCCAGCAGCTCCCGACGGAGGGGTAACTATGGCTACACCTTC. Its protein is CASSSRRRGNYGYTF. The V gene is TRBV7-2, the J gene TRBJ1-2, with D perhaps TRBD1 (5 bases). Germline CDR1 SGHTA, CDR2 FQGNSA. This CDR3 has 15 residues. With 4 bases removed from V and 1 base from J, the gap between germline ends came to 13 bases. The complete variable domain, with remaining parts taken from reference TRBV7-2 and TRBJ1-2, reads GAGVSQSPSNKVTEKGKDVELRCDPISGHTALYWYRQSLGQGLEFLIYFQGNSAPDKSGLPSDRFSAERTGGSVSTLTIQRTQQEDSAVYLCASSSRRRGNYGYTFGSGTRLTVV.

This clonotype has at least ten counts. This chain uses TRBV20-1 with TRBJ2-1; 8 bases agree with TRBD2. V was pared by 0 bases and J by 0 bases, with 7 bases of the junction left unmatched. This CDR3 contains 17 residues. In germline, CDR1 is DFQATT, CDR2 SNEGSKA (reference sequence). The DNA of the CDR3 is TGCAGTGCTAGAGAGGAATTCGGGGGGGACTCCTACAATGAGCAGTTCTTC. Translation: CSAREEFGGDSYNEQFF.

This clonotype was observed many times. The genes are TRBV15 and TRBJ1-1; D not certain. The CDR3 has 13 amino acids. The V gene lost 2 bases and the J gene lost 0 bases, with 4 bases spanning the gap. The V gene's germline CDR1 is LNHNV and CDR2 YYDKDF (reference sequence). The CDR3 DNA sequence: TGTGCCACCAGCAGACACATGAACACTGAAGCTTTCTTT. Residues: CATSRHMNTEAFF.

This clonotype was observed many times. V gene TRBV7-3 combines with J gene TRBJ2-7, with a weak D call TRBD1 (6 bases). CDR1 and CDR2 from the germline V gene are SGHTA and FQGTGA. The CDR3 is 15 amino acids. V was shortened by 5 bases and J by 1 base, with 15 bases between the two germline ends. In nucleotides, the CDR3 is TGTGCCAGCAGCCCCCGCGGACAGCTATCCTACGAGCAGTACTTC. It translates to CASSPRGQLSYEQYF.

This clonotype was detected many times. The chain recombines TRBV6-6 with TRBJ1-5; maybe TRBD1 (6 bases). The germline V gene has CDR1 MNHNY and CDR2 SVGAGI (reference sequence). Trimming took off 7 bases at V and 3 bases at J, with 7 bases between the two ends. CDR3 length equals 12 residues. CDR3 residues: CASTGANQPQHF. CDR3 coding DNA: TGTGCCAGCACGGGGGCCAATCAGCCCCAGCATTTT.

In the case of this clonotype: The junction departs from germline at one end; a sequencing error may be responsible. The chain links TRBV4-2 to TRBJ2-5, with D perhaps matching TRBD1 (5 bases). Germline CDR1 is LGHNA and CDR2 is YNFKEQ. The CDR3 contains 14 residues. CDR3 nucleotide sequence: TGTGCCAGCAGCCAAGATTTAGGGGAAGAGACCCGGTACTTC. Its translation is CASSQDLGEETRYF.

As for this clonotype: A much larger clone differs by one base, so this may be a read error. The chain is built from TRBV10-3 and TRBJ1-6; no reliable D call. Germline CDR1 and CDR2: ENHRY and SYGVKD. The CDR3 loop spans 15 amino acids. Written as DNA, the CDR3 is TGTGCCATCAGTGAAAGGGCGGCCTATAATTCACCCCCCCACTTT. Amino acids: CAISERAAYNSPPHF.

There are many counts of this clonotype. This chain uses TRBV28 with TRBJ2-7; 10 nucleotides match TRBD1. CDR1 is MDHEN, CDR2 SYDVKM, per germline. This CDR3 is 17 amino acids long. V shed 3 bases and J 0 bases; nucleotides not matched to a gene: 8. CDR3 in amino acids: CASSFPDRGLPSYEQYF. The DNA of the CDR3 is TGTGCCAGCAGTTTCCCCGACAGGGGGCTACCCTCCTACGAGCAGTACTTC.

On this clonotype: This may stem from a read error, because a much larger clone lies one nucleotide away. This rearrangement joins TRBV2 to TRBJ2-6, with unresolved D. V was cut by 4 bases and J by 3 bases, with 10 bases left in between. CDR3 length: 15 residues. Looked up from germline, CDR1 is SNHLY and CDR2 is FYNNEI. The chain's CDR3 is CASSGRESGANVLTF. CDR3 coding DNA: TGTGCCAGCAGTGGGAGAGAAAGTGGGGCCAACGTCCTGACTTTC.

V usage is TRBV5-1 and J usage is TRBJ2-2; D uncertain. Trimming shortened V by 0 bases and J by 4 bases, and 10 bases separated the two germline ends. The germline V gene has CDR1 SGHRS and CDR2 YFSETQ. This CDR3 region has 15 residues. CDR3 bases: TGCGCCAGCAGCTTGGGGGGTCGGCTCACCGGGGAGCTGTTTTTT. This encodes CASSLGGRLTGELFF.

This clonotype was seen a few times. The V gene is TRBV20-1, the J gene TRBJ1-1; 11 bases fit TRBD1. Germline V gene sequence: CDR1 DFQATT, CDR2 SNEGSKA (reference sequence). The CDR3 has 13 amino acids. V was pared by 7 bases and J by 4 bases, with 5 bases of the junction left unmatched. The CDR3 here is CSVRGQGGTEAFF. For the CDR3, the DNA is TGCAGTGTTCGGGGACAGGGGGGCACTGAAGCTTTCTTT.

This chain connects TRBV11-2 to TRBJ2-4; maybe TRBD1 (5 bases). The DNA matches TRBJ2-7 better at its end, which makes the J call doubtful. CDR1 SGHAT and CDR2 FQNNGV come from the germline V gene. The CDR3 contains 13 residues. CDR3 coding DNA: TGTGCCAGCAGCTTGTTGACAGCCTACGAGCAGTACTTC. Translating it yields CASSLLTAYEQYF.

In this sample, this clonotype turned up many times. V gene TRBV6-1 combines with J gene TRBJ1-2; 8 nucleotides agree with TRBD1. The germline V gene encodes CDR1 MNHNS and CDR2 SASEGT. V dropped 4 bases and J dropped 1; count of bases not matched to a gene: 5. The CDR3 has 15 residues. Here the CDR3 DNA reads TGTGCCAGCAGTGTAGGACAGGGCAGTAACTATGGCTACACCTTC. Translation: CASSVGQGSNYGYTF.

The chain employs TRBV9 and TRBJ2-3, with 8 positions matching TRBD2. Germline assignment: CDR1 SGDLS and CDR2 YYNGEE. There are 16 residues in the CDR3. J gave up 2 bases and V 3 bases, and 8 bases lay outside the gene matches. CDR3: CASSGTTGGPTDTQYF. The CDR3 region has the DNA TGTGCCAGCAGCGGGACTACGGGGGGGCCCACAGATACGCAGTATTTT.

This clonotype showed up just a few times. The CDR3 reads CASTGFSGGAKNEQYF. The CDR3, as DNA: TGTGCCAGCACCGGTTTTTCGGGGGGTGCAAAAAATGAGCAGTACTTC. The chain is built from TRBV12-3 or TRBV12-4 and TRBJ2-5; TRBD2 matches 7 bases. The CDR3 runs to 16 residues. The ends lost 7 bases at V and 11 bases at J; junction bases unmatched: 22.

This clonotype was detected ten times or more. This CDR3 is CASSWDRDYGYTF. The CDR3 DNA follows: TGTGCCAGCAGTTGGGACAGGGACTATGGCTACACCTTC. The chain recombines TRBV6-5 with TRBJ1-2; 9 bases agree with TRBD1. The CDR3 has 13 residues. Germline CDR1 and CDR2: MNHEY and SVGAGI. The ends lost 4 bases at V and 3 bases at J; junction bases unmatched: 0.

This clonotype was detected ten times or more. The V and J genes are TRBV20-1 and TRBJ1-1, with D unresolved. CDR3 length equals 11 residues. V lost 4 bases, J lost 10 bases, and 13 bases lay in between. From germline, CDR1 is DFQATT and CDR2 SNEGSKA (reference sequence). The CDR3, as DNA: TGCAGTGCTACCGCGAGTCGAACAGCTTTCTTT. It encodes CSATASRTAFF.

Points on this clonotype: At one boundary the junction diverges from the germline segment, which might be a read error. The CDR3 sequence is CASSSNSATDMQYF. The CDR3 DNA follows: TGCGCCAGCAGCTCGAACTCTGCCACAGATATGCAGTATTTT. V is TRBV5-1 and J is TRBJ2-3; D unresolved. The CDR3 consists of 14 residues. CDR1 and CDR2 (germline): SGHRS, YFSETQ.

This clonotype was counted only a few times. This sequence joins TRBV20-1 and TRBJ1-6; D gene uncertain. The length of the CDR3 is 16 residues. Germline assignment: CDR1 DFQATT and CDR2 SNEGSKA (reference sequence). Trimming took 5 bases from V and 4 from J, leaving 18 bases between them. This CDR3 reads CSAEGWEIGYNSPLHF. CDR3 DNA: TGCAGTGCTGAGGGTTGGGAAATTGGGTATAATTCACCCCTCCACTTT.